Below are 11 T cell receptor beta chains sequenced from a single sample in a study of blood T cells in healthy people across ages. The authors ran a second PCR of roughly 6 to 12 cycles using a sample-barcoded 5' primer and a J-beta primer mix. TCRdb re-derived calls from the 5' RACE reads in MiXCR, one entry per CDR3 protein. The sample lists over 1,500,000 distinct CDR3 sequences; around 48% were seen once. The sample was blood. These receptors were obtained from a woman in her forties in good health.

The V call is TRBV12-3 or TRBV12-4, the J call TRBJ2-2; TRBD1 matches 11 bases. The CDR3 is made up of 19 amino acids. V gave up 6 bases and J gave up 3 bases; unmatched junction bases: 15. CDR3 in amino acids: CASSHPGTGGRVDTGELFF. CDR3 bases: TGTGCCAGCAGCCACCCCGGGACAGGGGGTCGGGTTGACACCGGGGAGCTGTTTTTT.

The chain combines TRBV6-1 with TRBJ2-6; TRBD1 aligns across 9 bases. With V trimmed by 4 bases and J by 1 base, 8 bases remained unmatched. The germline gives CDR1 MNHNS, CDR2 SASEGT. The CDR3 loop spans 18 amino acids. CDR3 region: CASSAVIGQGSGANVLTF. CDR3 nucleotides: TGTGCCAGCAGTGCCGTCATCGGACAGGGGTCTGGGGCCAACGTCCTGACTTTC.

The CDR3 is CSVGPSENSYEQYF. The CDR3, as DNA: TGCAGCGTTGGTCCTAGCGAGAATTCCTACGAGCAGTACTTC. The V and J genes are TRBV29-1 and TRBJ2-7; D perhaps matches TRBD2 (6 bases). V lost 4 bases and J 1 base, leaving 14 bases between the germline ends. Germline CDR1 SQVTM, CDR2 ANQGSEA. The CDR3 is 14 amino acids.

The genes are TRBV27 and TRBJ2-7; 7 positions agree with TRBD1. Trimming took 7 bases from V and 1 from J; bases not matched to a gene: 4. The CDR3 is made up of 13 amino acids. Germline loops: CDR1 MNHEY, CDR2 SMNVEV (reference sequence). CDR3 protein: CASNPRGSYEQYF. The CDR3 bases are TGTGCCAGCAACCCCAGGGGGTCCTACGAGCAGTACTTC.

This sequence joins TRBV4-2 and TRBJ1-1; no clear D. The V end was cut by 3 bases, the J end by 3 bases, with 11 bases between. CDR1 and CDR2 from the germline V gene are LGHNA and YNFKEQ. The CDR3 sequence is 14 residues long. CDR3 sequence: CASSQRDGHTEAFF. In DNA form, the CDR3 reads TGTGCCAGCAGCCAGAGAGACGGGCACACTGAAGCTTTCTTT.

CDR3 residues: CASSNVMPGYEQYF. CDR3 DNA sequence: TGTGCCAGCAGCAACGTGATGCCGGGCTACGAGCAGTACTTC. The rearrangement uses TRBV21-1 and TRBJ2-7; the DNA was not used to check the table's D call, TRBD1. TRBV21-1 corresponds to a pseudogene. CDR3 length: 14 amino acids.

The chain employs TRBV20-1 and TRBJ2-3; a possible D gene is TRBD2 (5 bases). V was cut by 1 base and J by 0 bases, with 23 bases left in between. Germline V lookup: CDR1 DFQATT, CDR2 SNEGSKA (reference sequence). The CDR3 consists of 19 residues. CDR3 sequence reads: CSARAYSLGVFPSTDTQYF. The CDR3 DNA reads as TGCAGTGCTAGAGCCTACTCGCTCGGGGTCTTCCCTAGCACAGATACGCAGTATTTT.

This chain connects TRBV20-1 to TRBJ2-7; no firm D call. CDR1 is DFQATT, CDR2 SNEGSKA, per germline (reference sequence). V was trimmed by 4 bases and J by 5 bases, leaving 15 bases between them. The CDR3 totals 13 residues. Written as DNA, the CDR3 is TGCAGTGCTACCGGTCCTAATCCCCACGAGCAGTACTTC. Residues: CSATGPNPHEQYF.

V usage is TRBV5-6 and J usage is TRBJ2-7; D uncertain. Trimming removed 2 bases at V and 1 base at J, with 10 bases between. CDR1 and CDR2 from the germline V gene are SGHDT and YYEEEE. This CDR3 region has 14 residues. The chain's CDR3 is CASSFIGTSYEQYF. Written as DNA, the CDR3 is TGTGCCAGCAGCTTCATCGGCACTTCCTACGAGCAGTACTTC.

The genes are TRBV15 and TRBJ2-5; D is possibly TRBD1 (5 bases). The J call may be faulty, since TRBJ2-4 better matches the DNA end. The CDR3 has 15 residues. The germline V gene has CDR1 LNHNV and CDR2 YYDKDF (reference sequence). The CDR3 DNA reads as TGTGCCACCAGCAGAGATAAGGGGCAGGGAAACATTCAGTACTTC. Its protein product is CATSRDKGQGNIQYF.

The chain links TRBV7-2 to TRBJ2-5, with 8 bases fitting TRBD2. The CDR3 covers 17 residues. Looked up from germline, CDR1 is SGHTA and CDR2 is FQGNSA. J gave up 2 bases and V 2 bases, and 10 bases lay outside the gene matches. CDR3 sequence (DNA): TGTGCCAGCAGCTTAAATCCAAGGGGACTAGGACAAGAGACCCAGTACTTC. Translation: CASSLNPRGLGQETQYF.